The 2 T cell receptor beta chains below were found in one sample sequenced in a study of cytomegalovirus exposure and HLA in healthy donors (dated by TCRdb to about 2017). Library prep was done by the immunoSEQ multiplex PCR assay. A mixture of 60 forward primers for TCR Vbeta segments and 13 reverse primers for TCR Jbeta segments was used in the multiplex PCR. What TCRdb holds here is the immuneACCESS table cut down to in-frame rearrangements. Part of the clones is not present; checked against another copy, under half of the missing clones reflect an unresolved V gene, and the others are unexplained. Here the sample has approximately 150,000 clones; 80% to 90% occur a single time. The ten largest make up 2% to 2.5% of the sample. The sequenced material came from PBMCs. These receptors originate from a boy younger than 10 in good health and CMV-seronegative.

This chain connects TRBV20-1 to TRBJ2-7; no definite D call. Germline loops: CDR1 DFQATT, CDR2 SNEGSKA (reference sequence). The CDR3 loop spans 11 amino acids. V was clipped by 7 bases and J by 2 bases, with 9 bases between them. CDR3 protein: CSVHATYEQYF. The DNA of the CDR3 is TGCAGTGTCCATGCTACCTACGAGCAGTACTTC.

Note on this clone: Other nucleotide sequences from this sample produce the same CDR3. The chain joins TRBV28 to TRBJ2-1, with D possibly TRBD2 on 5 matching bases. The V gene's germline CDR1 is MDHEN and CDR2 SYDVKM. The CDR3 is 15 amino acids. V shed 5 bases and J shed 2 bases, with 13 bases lying between them. Here the CDR3 reads CASSAPSSPYNEQFF. In DNA, the CDR3 is TGTGCCAGCAGTGCCCCTAGCTCCCCCTACAATGAGCAGTTCTTC. The complete variable domain, with remaining parts taken from reference TRBV28 and TRBJ2-1, reads DVKVTQSSRYLVKRTGEKVFLECVQDMDHENMFWYRQDPGLGLRLIYFSYDVKMKEKGDIPEGYSVSREKKERFSLILESASTNQTSMYLCASSAPSSPYNEQFFGPGTRLTVL.